Shown below are 14 T cell receptor beta chains from a single sample sequenced in a study of blood T cells in healthy people across ages. Alongside a J-beta primer mix, a sample-barcoded 5' primer served in a second PCR lasting about 6 to 12 cycles. Each CDR3 protein is one row after TCRdb ran MiXCR on the 5' RACE reads. Of about 1.5 million distinct CDR3 sequences listed, roughly 45% are singletons. The material sequenced was blood. The receptors come from a woman aged 18 to 35 in good health.

This clonotype was detected only a few times. V gene TRBV20-1 combines with J gene TRBJ2-7, with TRBD2 identical over 7 bases. Germline CDR1 DFQATT, CDR2 SNEGSKA (reference sequence). This CDR3 has 14 amino acids. Trimming took 6 bases from V and 0 from J; bases not matched to a gene: 8. The CDR3 region is CSAGKRGSSYEQYF. CDR3 DNA sequence: TGCAGTGCAGGCAAGCGGGGCAGCTCCTACGAGCAGTACTTC.

The chain carries TRBV6-2 or TRBV6-3 and TRBJ2-5; 10 bases are a match to TRBD1. V was clipped by 2 bases and J by 2 bases; unmatched bases: 8. Germline CDR1 reads MNHEY; CDR2 reads SVGEGT. This CDR3 contains 17 residues. The CDR3 region is CASSYGTGVGLQETQYF. CDR3 bases: TGTGCCAGCAGTTACGGGACAGGGGTGGGACTTCAAGAGACCCAGTACTTC.

This clonotype showed up just a few times. This sequence joins TRBV20-1 and TRBJ2-6, with D unclear. Trimming stripped 5 bases from V and 2 bases from J, with 16 bases between. The CDR3 extends over 16 amino acids. CDR1 and CDR2 (germline): DFQATT, SNEGSKA (reference sequence). The CDR3 region has the DNA TGCAGTGCTGATAGCAGCGATCCCCCTGGGGCCAACGTCCTGACTTTC. This codes for CSADSSDPPGANVLTF.

The rearrangement joins TRBV7-3 to TRBJ2-4; D is ambiguous. CDR1 SGHTA and CDR2 FQGTGA come from the germline V gene. Trimming cost V 2 bases and J 13 bases, with 18 bases left between them. The CDR3 length is 14 residues. The CDR3 loop reads CASSLFPGYNEQYF. The DNA for the CDR3 is TGTGCCAGCAGCTTATTTCCGGGTTACAATGAGCAGTACTTC.

The chain employs TRBV27 and TRBJ2-1; weak D call: TRBD2 (7 bases). The end of the DNA is better explained by TRBJ2-7, so the J call may be wrong. The CDR3 consists of 15 residues. CDR1 is MNHEY and CDR2 is SMNVEV in the germline V gene (reference sequence). For the CDR3, the DNA is TGTGCCAGCAGTTTATACGGCGGGGGCGACAATGAGCAGTACTTC. Its protein is CASSLYGGGDNEQYF.

This clonotype was counted a few times. The V and J genes are TRBV27 and TRBJ2-7; no clear D gene. CDR1 and CDR2 from the germline V gene are MNHEY and SMNVEV (reference sequence). The CDR3 loop spans 14 amino acids. V was trimmed by 3 bases and J by 2 bases, leaving 11 bases between them. This CDR3 is CASSFSTNPYEQYF. The CDR3 bases are TGTGCCAGCAGTTTCTCGACCAATCCCTACGAGCAGTACTTC.

The rearrangement joins TRBV3-1 to TRBJ2-3; 7 nucleotides match TRBD2. Germline V CDR1 and CDR2: LGHDT, YNNKEL (reference sequence). The ends lost 0 bases at V and 2 bases at J; junction bases unmatched: 5. This CDR3 has 16 amino acids. Here the CDR3 reads CASSQDGRGITDTQYF. The DNA for the CDR3 is TGTGCCAGCAGCCAAGATGGGCGGGGGATCACAGATACGCAGTATTTT.

This sequence joins TRBV9 and TRBJ2-1, with 8 bases identical to TRBD2. The CDR3 runs 16 residues. V shed 0 bases and J 5 bases; nucleotides not matched to a gene: 7. Germline CDR1 SGDLS, CDR2 YYNGEE. CDR3 loop: CASSVGGGGPNNEQFF. CDR3 bases: TGTGCCAGCAGCGTAGGGGGCGGGGGGCCTAACAATGAGCAGTTCTTC.

This clonotype showed up just a few times. The V call is TRBV6-1, the J call TRBJ2-7; possibly TRBD1 for D (7 bases). Trimming took 3 bases from V and 1 from J, leaving 16 bases between them. CDR3 length: 16 residues. Germline CDR1 and CDR2: MNHNS and SASEGT. The CDR3 DNA sequence: TGTGCCAGCAGTGACTCCGGACAGGCGGGATCCTACGAGCAGTACTTC. Encoded protein: CASSDSGQAGSYEQYF.

This clonotype came up a few times. This chain uses TRBV5-1 with TRBJ1-6, with D maybe TRBD1 (6 bases). This CDR3 is built from 15 residues. Germline values: CDR1 SGHRS, CDR2 YFSETQ. V shed 4 bases and J shed 7 bases, with 15 bases lying between them. CDR3 nucleotides: TGCGCCAGCAGCCCCCTGGACAGCCCAAATTCACCCCTCCACTTT. Translated: CASSPLDSPNSPLHF.

This clonotype turned up a few times. The chain joins TRBV13 to TRBJ2-1; 8 positions agree with TRBD2. CDR3 size: 17 residues. Germline CDR1 is PRHDT and CDR2 is FYEKMQ (reference sequence). The ends lost 4 bases at V and 5 bases at J; junction bases unmatched: 13. CDR3 in amino acids: CASSSLWFSGSNNEQFF. CDR3 bases: TGTGCCAGCAGCTCCCTCTGGTTCAGCGGGAGCAACAATGAGCAGTTCTTC.

The chain couples TRBV2 to TRBJ2-7, with TRBD1 as a possible D gene (6 bases). The V gene's germline CDR1 is SNHLY and CDR2 FYNNEI. The germline V and J ends were trimmed by 10 bases and 1 base, with 20 bases remaining between them. This CDR3 is 15 amino acids long. DNA of the CDR3: TGTGCCACCCAACTCCGGCGAGGGGGTTCCTACGAGCAGTACTTC. It specifies CATQLRRGGSYEQYF.

In this sample, this clonotype turned up a few times. This chain uses TRBV4-1 with TRBJ2-1, with D perhaps matching TRBD2 (5 bases). V lost 5 bases and J lost 0, with 14 bases in between. Germline V gene sequence: CDR1 MGHRA, CDR2 YSYEKL. The length of the CDR3 is 16 residues. The CDR3 region is CASSYLAGSSYNEQFF. CDR3 DNA sequence: TGCGCCAGCAGCTACCTGGCTGGGAGCTCCTACAATGAGCAGTTCTTC.

This chain links TRBV20-1 with TRBJ1-2, with D possibly TRBD1 on 6 matching bases. CDR3 size: 13 residues. CDR1 and CDR2 (germline): DFQATT, SNEGSKA (reference sequence). V lost 1 base and J lost 6, with 12 bases in between. The CDR3 loop is CSARGGAGDGYTF. CDR3 DNA sequence: TGCAGTGCTAGAGGAGGGGCAGGGGATGGCTACACCTTC.